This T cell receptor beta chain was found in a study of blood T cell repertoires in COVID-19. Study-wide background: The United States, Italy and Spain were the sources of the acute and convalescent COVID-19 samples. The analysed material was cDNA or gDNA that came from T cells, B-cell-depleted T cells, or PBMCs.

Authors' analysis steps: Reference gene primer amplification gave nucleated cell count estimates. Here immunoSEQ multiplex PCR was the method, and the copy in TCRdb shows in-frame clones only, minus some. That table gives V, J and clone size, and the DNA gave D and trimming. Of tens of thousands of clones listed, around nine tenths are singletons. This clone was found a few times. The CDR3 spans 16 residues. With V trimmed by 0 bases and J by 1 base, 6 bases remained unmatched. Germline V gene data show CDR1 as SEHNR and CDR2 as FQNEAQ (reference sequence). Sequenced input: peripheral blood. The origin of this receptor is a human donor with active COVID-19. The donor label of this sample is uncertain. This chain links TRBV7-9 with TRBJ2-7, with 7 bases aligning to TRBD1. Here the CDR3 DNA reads TGTGCCAGCAGCTTAGCAGGGACAGTCAATTCCTACGAGCAGTACTTC. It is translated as CASSLAGTVNSYEQYF. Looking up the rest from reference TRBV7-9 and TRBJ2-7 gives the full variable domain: DTGVSQNPRHKITKRGQNVTFRCDPISEHNRLYWYRQTLGQGPEFLTYFQNEAQLEKSRLLSDRFSAERPKGSFSTLEIQRTEQGDSAMYLCASSLAGTVNSYEQYFGPGTRLTVT.